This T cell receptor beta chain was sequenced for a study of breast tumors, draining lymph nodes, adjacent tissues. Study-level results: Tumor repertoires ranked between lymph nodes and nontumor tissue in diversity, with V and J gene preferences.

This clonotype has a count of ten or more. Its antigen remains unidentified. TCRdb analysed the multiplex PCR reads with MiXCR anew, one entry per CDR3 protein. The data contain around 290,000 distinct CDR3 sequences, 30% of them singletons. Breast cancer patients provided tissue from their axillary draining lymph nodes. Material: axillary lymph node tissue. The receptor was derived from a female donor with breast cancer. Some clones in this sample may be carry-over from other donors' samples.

In DNA, the CDR3 is TGTGCCAGCAGTGATGCCTTTAGCAATCAGCCCCAGCATTTT. This codes for CASSDAFSNQPQHF. V gene TRBV6-1 combines with J gene TRBJ1-5; D is unclear. Per the germline V gene, CDR1 is MNHNS and CDR2 is SASEGT. The CDR3 loop spans 14 amino acids. V was trimmed by 3 bases and J by 0 bases, leaving 6 bases between them.